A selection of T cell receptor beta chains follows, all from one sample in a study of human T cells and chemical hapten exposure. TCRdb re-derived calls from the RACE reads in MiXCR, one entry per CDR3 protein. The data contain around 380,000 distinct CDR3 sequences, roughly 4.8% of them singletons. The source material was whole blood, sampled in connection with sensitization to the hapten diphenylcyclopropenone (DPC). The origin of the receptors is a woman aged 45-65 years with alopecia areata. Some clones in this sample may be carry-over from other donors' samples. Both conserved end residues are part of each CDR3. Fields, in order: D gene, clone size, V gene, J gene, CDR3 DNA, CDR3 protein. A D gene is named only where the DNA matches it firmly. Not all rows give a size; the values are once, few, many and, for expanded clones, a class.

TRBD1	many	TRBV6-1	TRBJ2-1	TGTGCCAGCACTCTTTGGGACAGGGGATACAATGAGCAGTTCTTC	CASTLWDRGYNEQFF
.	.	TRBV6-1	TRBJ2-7	TGTGCCAGCAGTGAAGATGGTGGGAGCTCCTACGAGCAGTACTTC	CASSEDGGSSYEQYF
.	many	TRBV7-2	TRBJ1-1	TGTGCCAGCAGCTTAGCGTACGGAACTGAAGCTTTCTTT	CASSLAYGTEAFF
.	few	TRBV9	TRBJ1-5	TGTGCCAGCAGCCAAACGACGGGGAACAATCAGCCCCAGCATTTT	CASSQTTGNNQPQHF
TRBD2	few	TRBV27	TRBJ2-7	TGTGCCAGCAGTTTATTCTCTAGCGGGAGGGAACAGTACTTC	CASSLFSSGREQYF
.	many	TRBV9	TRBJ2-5	TGTGCCAGCAGCGAACACGGAGGGAGAGAGACCCAGTACTTC	CASSEHGGRETQYF
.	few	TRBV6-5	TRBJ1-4	TGTGCCAGCAGCAACAGGGAGGGACTGTTTTTT	CASSNREGLFF
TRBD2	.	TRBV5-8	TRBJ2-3	TGTGCCTGCAGGAATAGCGGGAATAGCGCAGATACGCAGTATTTT	CACRNSGNSADTQYF
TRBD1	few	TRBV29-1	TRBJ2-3	TGCAGCGTTGAATACCAGGGGGGCACAGATACGCAGTATTTT	CSVEYQGGTDTQYF
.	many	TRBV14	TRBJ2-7	TGTGCCAGCAGCACGGGGTCGAGGTACGAGCAGTACTTC	CASSTGSRYEQYF
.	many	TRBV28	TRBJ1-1	TGTGCCAGCAGTTTTCGAGGGGGGGTTGAAGCTTTCTTT	CASSFRGGVEAFF
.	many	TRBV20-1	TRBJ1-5	TGCAGTGGGTCGGACACTAGCAATCAGCCCCAGCATTTT	CSGSDTSNQPQHF
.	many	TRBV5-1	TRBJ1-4	TGCGCCAGCAGCTTCAGGACATCTAATGAAAAACTGTTTTTT	CASSFRTSNEKLFF
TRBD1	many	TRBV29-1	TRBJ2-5	TGCAGCGCTGGACAGGGGGCGAAAGAGACCCAGTACTTC	CSAGQGAKETQYF
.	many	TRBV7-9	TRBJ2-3	TGTGCCAGCAGCTTGCTAGCCCCAGATACGCAGTATTTT	CASSLLAPDTQYF
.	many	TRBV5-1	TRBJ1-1	TGCGCCAGCAGAACTGACCCGAACACTGAAGCTTTCTTT	CASRTDPNTEAFF
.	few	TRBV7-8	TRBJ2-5	TGTGCCAGCAGCTACAAGTTAGGGGGAGAGACCCAGTACTTC	CASSYKLGGETQYF
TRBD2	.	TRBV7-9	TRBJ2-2	TGTGCCAGCAGCCCGGGGACTAGCGGGATACAGAACACCGGGGAGCTGTTTTTT	CASSPGTSGIQNTGELFF
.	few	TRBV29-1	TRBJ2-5	TGCAGCGTTGATCGGGGCGTACAAGAGACCCAGTACTTC	CSVDRGVQETQYF
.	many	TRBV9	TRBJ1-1	TGTGCCAGCAGGGACCCAGGCGGAAAAGCTTTCTTT	CASRDPGGKAFF
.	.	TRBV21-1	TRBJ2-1	TGTGCCAGCAGCAAAGTAGTGGGGACAGCCAATGAGCAGTTCTTC	CASSKVVGTANEQFF
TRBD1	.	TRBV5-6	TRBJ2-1	TGTGCCAGCAGGACAACTCCAGACAGGGTGGGTTTGTATGAGCAGTTCTTC	CASRTTPDRVGLYEQFF
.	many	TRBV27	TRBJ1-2	TGTGCCAGCAGTAGGGGCAGGGGAGACAGCTATGGCTACACCTTC	CASSRGRGDSYGYTF
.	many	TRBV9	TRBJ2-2	TGTGCCAGCAGCCCCGAAGAGGGAGGCACCGGGGAGCTGTTTTTT	CASSPEEGGTGELFF
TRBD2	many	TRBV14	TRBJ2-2	TGTGCCAGCAGCCATATCGGACTAGCGGGAGGAGCCGGCACCGGGGAGCTGTTTTTT	CASSHIGLAGGAGTGELFF
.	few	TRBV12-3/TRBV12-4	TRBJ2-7	TGTGCCAGCGGGACAAACTTTTACGAGCAGTACTTC	CASGTNFYEQYF
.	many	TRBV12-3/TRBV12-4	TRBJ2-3	TGTGCCAGCACCTTTCCAGGACACCCTTGGGATACGCAGTATTTT	CASTFPGHPWDTQYF
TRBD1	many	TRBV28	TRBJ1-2	TGTGCCAGCAGACGTTTTCCGGGACAGGGGATTAATGGCTACACCTTC	CASRRFPGQGINGYTF
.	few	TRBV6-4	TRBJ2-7	TGTGCCAGCAGTGACTCCGACCTCAGTCTATACGAGCAGTACTTC	CASSDSDLSLYEQYF
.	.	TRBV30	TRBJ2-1	TGTGCCTGGAGTTTGACCGGGATTAGCTCCTACAATGAGCAGTTCTTC	CAWSLTGISSYNEQFF
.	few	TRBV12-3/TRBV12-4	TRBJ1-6	TGTGCCAGCAGTTTAAGAGCTGGGGCGGCGCGGTCACCCCTCCACTTT	CASSLRAGAARSPLHF
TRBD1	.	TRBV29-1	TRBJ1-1	TGCAGCGTTGATGGACAGGGGGGTATGAACACTGAAGCTTTCTTT	CSVDGQGGMNTEAFF
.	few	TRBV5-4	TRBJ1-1	TGTGCCAGCAGCTTGGACGGCAGGGAAGCTTTCTTT	CASSLDGREAFF
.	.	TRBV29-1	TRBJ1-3	TGCAGCGTCGCCCTGACATGGACCTCTGGAAACACCATATATTTT	CSVALTWTSGNTIYF
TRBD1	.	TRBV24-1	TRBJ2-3	TGTGCCACCAGTGATCCGGACAGGAGGCAGGGTACGCAGTATTTT	CATSDPDRRQGTQYF
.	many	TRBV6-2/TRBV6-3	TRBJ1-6	TGTGCCAGCGTGACGGGGAATTCACCCCTCCACTTT	CASVTGNSPLHF
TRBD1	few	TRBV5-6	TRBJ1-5	TGTGCCAGCAGCCCGTGGACAGGGGGCGAAGGTCAGCCCCAGCATTTT	CASSPWTGGEGQPQHF
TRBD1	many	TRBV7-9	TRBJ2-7	TGTGCCAGCAGCGTACCAGGGGGCGATTACGAGCAGTACTTC	CASSVPGGDYEQYF
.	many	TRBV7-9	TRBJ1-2	TGTGCCAGCAGCTTAGGTCGGGGTACCTATGGCTACACCTTC	CASSLGRGTYGYTF
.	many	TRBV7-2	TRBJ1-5	TGTGCCAGCAGCTTAAGGCGGGACAATCAGCCCCAGCATTTT	CASSLRRDNQPQHF
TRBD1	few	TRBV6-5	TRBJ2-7	TGTGCCAGCAGTTACACCTGGACAGGGGGAAGCGAGCAGTACTTC	CASSYTWTGGSEQYF
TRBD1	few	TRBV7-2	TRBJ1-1	TGTGCCAGCAGCTTAGGGGGACAGGGGGCCACACTGGCACGGGAAGCTTTCTTT	CASSLGGQGATLAREAFF
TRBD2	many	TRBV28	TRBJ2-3	TGTGCCAGCAGTCTGACTAGCGGGAGTTTTGATACGCAGTATTTT	CASSLTSGSFDTQYF
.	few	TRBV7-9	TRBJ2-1	TGTGCCAGCAGCTCATTGACTGCCGAGGAGCAGTTCTTC	CASSSLTAEEQFF
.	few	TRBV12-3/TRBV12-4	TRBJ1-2	TGTGCCAGCATACAGAACTATGGCTACACCTTC	CASIQNYGYTF
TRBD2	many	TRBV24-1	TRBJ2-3	TGTGCCACCAGTGATCCTAACGGGAGGGCCCTGGATACGCAGTATTTT	CATSDPNGRALDTQYF